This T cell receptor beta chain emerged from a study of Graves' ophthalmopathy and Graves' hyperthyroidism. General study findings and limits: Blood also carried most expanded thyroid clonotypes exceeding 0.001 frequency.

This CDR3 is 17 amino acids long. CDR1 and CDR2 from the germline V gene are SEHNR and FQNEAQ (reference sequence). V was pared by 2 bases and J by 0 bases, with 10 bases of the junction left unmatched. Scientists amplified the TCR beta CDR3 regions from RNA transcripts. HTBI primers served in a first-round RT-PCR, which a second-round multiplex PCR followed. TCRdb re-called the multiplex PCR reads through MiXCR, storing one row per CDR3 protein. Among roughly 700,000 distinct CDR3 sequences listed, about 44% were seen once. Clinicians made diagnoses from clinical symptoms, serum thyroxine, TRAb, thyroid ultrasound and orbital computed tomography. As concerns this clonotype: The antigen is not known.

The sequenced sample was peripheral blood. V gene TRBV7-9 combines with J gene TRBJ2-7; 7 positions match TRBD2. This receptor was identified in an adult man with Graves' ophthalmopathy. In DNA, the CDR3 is TGTGCCAGCAGCTTATGGGGGGGGTCGCGGGGCTCCTACGAGCAGTACTTC. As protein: CASSLWGGSRGSYEQYF.